This is a list of T cell receptor beta chains from one sample in a study of a mutant IDH1 vaccine in newly diagnosed glioma. Antigen specificity for these receptors is unknown. TCRdb's table, derived via immunoSEQ multiplex PCR, lists solely in-frame clones and lacks some. The table includes some 80,000 clones, approximately 85% detected once. The source was PBMCs, collected from a glioma patient whose treatment included an IDH1 peptide vaccine. The receptors originated from a woman in her forties or fifties with glioma. Each CDR3 is given with its conserved first and last residue. A D gene is named only where the DNA matches it firmly. Some rows have no size entry. The others give once, few or many, or a class for an expanded clone.

V gene: TRBV6-1; D gene: TRBD1; J gene: TRBJ2-7; clone size: -; CDR3 protein: CASSGAQGSYEQYF; CDR3 DNA: TGTGCCAGCAGTGGGGCACAGGGGTCTTACGAGCAGTACTTC
V gene: TRBV2; D gene: -; J gene: TRBJ2-5; clone size: -; CDR3 protein: CASKGREQETQYF; CDR3 DNA: TGTGCCAGCAAGGGCCGGGAGCAAGAGACCCAGTACTTC
V gene: TRBV5-1; D gene: -; J gene: TRBJ1-1; clone size: -; CDR3 protein: CASSLAGYTEAFF; CDR3 DNA: TGCGCCAGCAGCTTGGCAGGGTACACTGAAGCTTTCTTT
V gene: TRBV7-6; D gene: TRBD2; J gene: TRBJ2-1; clone size: -; CDR3 protein: CASSPGTSGIGEQFF; CDR3 DNA: TGTGCCAGCAGCCCAGGGACTAGCGGGATCGGTGAGCAGTTCTTC
V gene: TRBV27; D gene: -; J gene: TRBJ1-6; clone size: -; CDR3 protein: CASRSRSGFNNSPLHF; CDR3 DNA: TGTGCCAGCAGGAGTAGGTCGGGCTTCAATAATTCACCCCTCCACTTT
V gene: TRBV5-1; D gene: -; J gene: TRBJ2-3; clone size: -; CDR3 protein: CASSLGQDSPDTQYF; CDR3 DNA: TGCGCCAGCAGCTTAGGCCAGGACAGCCCAGATACGCAGTATTTT
V gene: TRBV5-1; D gene: -; J gene: TRBJ2-3; clone size: -; CDR3 protein: CASSLLANTDTQYF; CDR3 DNA: TGCGCCAGCAGCTTACTAGCAAACACAGATACGCAGTATTTT
V gene: TRBV6-4; D gene: -; J gene: TRBJ1-5; clone size: -; CDR3 protein: CASSDSGRPNQPQHF; CDR3 DNA: TGTGCCAGCAGTGACTCGGGGAGACCCAATCAGCCCCAGCATTTT
V gene: TRBV5-1; D gene: -; J gene: TRBJ2-2; clone size: -; CDR3 protein: CASSLAPGGPGELFF; CDR3 DNA: TGCGCCAGCAGCTTGGCTCCCGGGGGCCCCGGGGAGCTGTTTTTT
V gene: TRBV13; D gene: -; J gene: TRBJ1-2; clone size: medium-sized; CDR3 protein: CASSLMGSDGYTF; CDR3 DNA: TGTGCCAGCAGCTTAATGGGGAGTGATGGCTACACCTTC
V gene: TRBV2; D gene: TRBD1; J gene: TRBJ2-4; clone size: few; CDR3 protein: CASSEAQGDINIQYF; CDR3 DNA: TGTGCCAGCAGTGAAGCGCAGGGGGATATAAACATTCAGTACTTC
V gene: TRBV18; D gene: -; J gene: TRBJ2-5; clone size: -; CDR3 protein: CASSLTSGTGETQYF; CDR3 DNA: TGTGCCAGCTCACTTACTAGCGGGACAGGGGAGACCCAGTACTTC
V gene: TRBV6-6; D gene: TRBD1; J gene: TRBJ2-7; clone size: -; CDR3 protein: CASSVGTGTYEQYF; CDR3 DNA: TGTGCCAGCAGTGTCGGGACAGGAACCTACGAGCAGTACTTC
V gene: TRBV29-1; D gene: TRBD2; J gene: TRBJ2-5; clone size: once; CDR3 protein: CSVGRIAGGWETQYF; CDR3 DNA: TGCAGCGTTGGGAGGATAGCGGGAGGGTGGGAGACCCAGTACTTC
V gene: TRBV9; D gene: TRBD2; J gene: TRBJ2-1; clone size: -; CDR3 protein: CASSARSSGAYNEQFF; CDR3 DNA: TGTGCCAGCAGCGCCCGCTCTAGCGGGGCGTACAATGAGCAGTTCTTC
V gene: TRBV7-9; D gene: -; J gene: TRBJ1-3; clone size: -; CDR3 protein: CASSLYLPGISGNTIYF; CDR3 DNA: TGTGCCAGCAGCTTGTACCTGCCGGGTATCTCTGGAAACACCATATATTTT
V gene: TRBV27; D gene: TRBD1; J gene: TRBJ2-2; clone size: -; CDR3 protein: CASSYAGQGFAGELFF; CDR3 DNA: TGTGCCAGCAGTTATGCGGGACAGGGGTTCGCCGGGGAGCTGTTTTTT
V gene: TRBV29-1; D gene: -; J gene: TRBJ2-1; clone size: few; CDR3 protein: CSVEEAGVEQFF; CDR3 DNA: TGCAGCGTTGAAGAAGCGGGTGTTGAGCAGTTCTTC
V gene: TRBV10-3; D gene: -; J gene: TRBJ2-7; clone size: -; CDR3 protein: CAISEAPLGPSTKQYF; CDR3 DNA: TGTGCCATCAGTGAAGCCCCTTTGGGACCGTCTACGAAGCAGTACTTC
V gene: TRBV5-1; D gene: -; J gene: TRBJ2-3; clone size: once; CDR3 protein: CASSSIDNTDTQYF; CDR3 DNA: TGCGCCAGCAGCTCCATTGACAACACAGATACGCAGTATTTT
V gene: TRBV30; D gene: -; J gene: TRBJ2-7; clone size: once; CDR3 protein: CASRGSDSYYEQYF; CDR3 DNA: TGTGCCTCGAGGGGGAGTGACAGCTACTACGAGCAGTACTTC
V gene: TRBV2; D gene: -; J gene: TRBJ2-7; clone size: once; CDR3 protein: CASRSDSGNEQYF; CDR3 DNA: TGTGCCAGCCGATCGGACAGCGGCAACGAGCAGTACTTC
V gene: TRBV7-8; D gene: TRBD2; J gene: TRBJ2-3; clone size: -; CDR3 protein: CASRSTSGRERTQYF; CDR3 DNA: TGTGCCAGCAGGTCGACTAGCGGGAGGGAGCGAACGCAGTATTTT
V gene: TRBV29-1; D gene: -; J gene: TRBJ2-3; clone size: -; CDR3 protein: CSVEASVTDTQYF; CDR3 DNA: TGCAGCGTTGAGGCTAGCGTGACAGATACGCAGTATTTT
V gene: TRBV9; D gene: TRBD2; J gene: TRBJ2-1; clone size: once; CDR3 protein: CASSVDVAGGPYNEQFF; CDR3 DNA: TGTGCCAGCAGCGTAGACGTAGCGGGAGGGCCCTACAATGAGCAGTTCTTC
V gene: TRBV28; D gene: -; J gene: TRBJ2-7; clone size: -; CDR3 protein: CASSSTGHLGEEQYF; CDR3 DNA: TGTGCCAGCAGTTCAACGGGACACCTTGGGGAGGAGCAGTACTTC
V gene: TRBV2; D gene: TRBD2; J gene: TRBJ2-2; clone size: -; CDR3 protein: CASSITSGRGTGELFF; CDR3 DNA: TGTGCCAGCAGTATTACTAGCGGGAGGGGGACCGGGGAGCTGTTTTTT
V gene: TRBV10-3; D gene: TRBD2; J gene: TRBJ2-7; clone size: once; CDR3 protein: CAIKETSASYEQYF; CDR3 DNA: TGTGCCATCAAAGAGACTAGCGCCTCCTACGAGCAGTACTTC
V gene: TRBV13; D gene: TRBD1; J gene: TRBJ2-1; clone size: -; CDR3 protein: CASSLEEGTGTYNEQFF; CDR3 DNA: TGTGCCAGCAGCTTAGAGGAGGGGACAGGTACCTACAATGAGCAGTTCTTC
V gene: TRBV10-3; D gene: -; J gene: TRBJ2-7; clone size: -; CDR3 protein: CAISDPQGVHEQYF; CDR3 DNA: TGTGCCATCAGTGATCCACAGGGTGTCCACGAGCAGTACTTC
V gene: TRBV10-2; D gene: -; J gene: TRBJ2-7; clone size: -; CDR3 protein: CASSDPAKDEQYF; CDR3 DNA: TGCGCCAGCAGTGACCCGGCCAAGGACGAGCAGTACTTC
V gene: TRBV28; D gene: -; J gene: TRBJ2-5; clone size: -; CDR3 protein: CASRTRETQYF; CDR3 DNA: TGTGCCAGCAGGACTCGGGAGACCCAGTACTTC